This T cell receptor (beta chain) was retrieved from a study of prognosis after radiotherapy for stage I lung cancer. Study details: Patients were about a dozen men and over 5 women aged 53 to 84, median 74.5 years. Whole-study results and caveats: Shannon entropy (measured after stereotactic body radiation therapy) was lower in patients who went on to develop distant metastases. Unique TCR clone counts dropped after stereotactic body radiation therapy, from a median of 10,088 to 6,861.

Turning to this clonotype: What it binds is not known. This may be a read error: a much more frequent sequence differs by one nucleotide.

It was by two-round multiplex PCR that TCR beta CDR3 was amplified from genomic DNA. Each TRBV and TRBJ gene had its own primer in the first PCR round. With universal primers, the second PCR round was performed. MiXCR, run by TCRdb on the multiplex PCR reads, gives a single entry per CDR3 protein. The table records around 51,000 distinct CDR3 sequences, about a third of them present only once. The CDR3 covers 10 residues. J gave up 9 bases and V 5 bases, and 4 bases lay outside the gene matches. Per germline, CDR1 SQVTM and CDR2 ANQGSEA. This clonotype was sampled from a donor of 50 years or more with non-small cell lung cancer. V usage is TRBV29-1 and J usage is TRBJ2-7; 7 nucleotides line up with TRBD1. Sequences were derived from PBMCs, sampled before or after stereotactic body radiation therapy (not recorded which). The CDR3 spells CSVRTGGQYF. The CDR3 DNA follows: TGCAGCGTTCGGACAGGCGGGCAGTACTTC.